These T cell receptor beta chains were read from a single sample in a study of T cells in Graves' hyperthyroidism and ophthalmopathy. TCRdb used MiXCR to reprocess the multiplex PCR reads, holding one entry per CDR3 protein. In the table there are fewer than 450,000 distinct CDR3 sequences, roughly 17% of which are singletons. Sequenced input: blood. Source of these receptors: a woman in her twenties or thirties with Graves' hyperthyroidism that later progressed to Graves' ophthalmopathy. Both conserved end residues are part of each CDR3. A D gene is named only where the DNA matches it firmly. Clone size, where shown, is once, few, many, or a class for clones that have expanded.

j_gene: TRBJ2-2
v_gene: TRBV2
abundance: -
d_gene: TRBD1
CDR3nt: TGTGCCAGCATGCGGACAGGACTCGGCGGGGAGCTGTTTTTT
CDR3aa: CASMRTGLGGELFF

j_gene: TRBJ1-5
v_gene: TRBV12-5
abundance: -
d_gene: TRBD1
CDR3nt: TGTGCTAGTGGTTTGGCCCCTAGGGACAGCGGGGTCAATCAGCCCCAGCATTTT
CDR3aa: CASGLAPRDSGVNQPQHF

j_gene: TRBJ1-1
v_gene: TRBV29-1
abundance: once
d_gene: TRBD1
CDR3nt: TGCAGCGTTGGGGGACAGGGGGGTTTAGACACTGAAGCTTTCTTT
CDR3aa: CSVGGQGGLDTEAFF

j_gene: TRBJ2-1
v_gene: TRBV7-9
abundance: many
d_gene: -
CDR3nt: TGTGCCAGCAGCGGCGACAGTGTATACAATGAGCAGTTCTTC
CDR3aa: CASSGDSVYNEQFF

j_gene: TRBJ1-2
v_gene: TRBV2
abundance: many
d_gene: TRBD1
CDR3nt: TGTGCCAGCAGGGAGACAGGGGACTATGGCTACACCTTC
CDR3aa: CASRETGDYGYTF

j_gene: TRBJ2-6
v_gene: TRBV7-9
abundance: few
d_gene: TRBD2
CDR3nt: TGTGCCAGCAGCACTGGACTAGCGGGGGGGCCTGGGGCCAACGTCCTGACTTTC
CDR3aa: CASSTGLAGGPGANVLTF

j_gene: TRBJ2-1
v_gene: TRBV19
abundance: few
d_gene: -
CDR3nt: TGTGCCAGTCAGGGGACATCCTACAATGAGCAGTTCTTC
CDR3aa: CASQGTSYNEQFF

j_gene: TRBJ2-2
v_gene: TRBV9
abundance: -
d_gene: TRBD2
CDR3nt: TGTGCCAGCAGCGTAGAGGCTAGCGGGATCGGGGAGCTGTTTTTT
CDR3aa: CASSVEASGIGELFF

j_gene: TRBJ2-2
v_gene: TRBV20-1
abundance: -
d_gene: -
CDR3nt: TGCAGTGCTAGAGATGGGGGCTCGGGGGACACCGGGGAGCTGTTTTTT
CDR3aa: CSARDGGSGDTGELFF

j_gene: TRBJ1-1
v_gene: TRBV28
abundance: many
d_gene: TRBD1
CDR3nt: TGTGCCAGCAGTCTTACAGGGGGCCTGAGGGAAGCTTTCTTT
CDR3aa: CASSLTGGLREAFF

j_gene: TRBJ2-3
v_gene: TRBV5-1
abundance: many
d_gene: -
CDR3nt: TGCGCCAGCAGCTTGGACCAGCGCACAGATACGCAGTATTTT
CDR3aa: CASSLDQRTDTQYF

j_gene: TRBJ2-7
v_gene: TRBV7-9
abundance: few
d_gene: -
CDR3nt: TGTGCCAGCAGCGATAATTCAGAGTACGAGCAGTACTTC
CDR3aa: CASSDNSEYEQYF

j_gene: TRBJ1-5
v_gene: TRBV2
abundance: once
d_gene: TRBD1
CDR3nt: TGTGCCAGCAGTTCCAGGGGGCTGGGGCAGCCCCAGCATTTT
CDR3aa: CASSSRGLGQPQHF

j_gene: TRBJ1-2
v_gene: TRBV20-1
abundance: -
d_gene: -
CDR3nt: TGCAGTGCTCCCCGGGCAAACCTCCAGGGGTTTGGCTACACCTTC
CDR3aa: CSAPRANLQGFGYTF

j_gene: TRBJ2-1
v_gene: TRBV13
abundance: few
d_gene: TRBD2
CDR3nt: TGTGCCAGCACCTCCGGACTAGTAAAGGGGAATGAGCAGTTCTTC
CDR3aa: CASTSGLVKGNEQFF

j_gene: TRBJ2-7
v_gene: TRBV5-1
abundance: once
d_gene: TRBD1
CDR3nt: TGCGCCAGCAGCCTGGGGACAGGGGCCTACGATCAGTACTTC
CDR3aa: CASSLGTGAYDQYF

j_gene: TRBJ1-4
v_gene: TRBV20-1
abundance: -
d_gene: TRBD1
CDR3nt: TGCAGTGCTAGGGACAGGGGGTTAGGTAATGAAAAACTGTTTTTT
CDR3aa: CSARDRGLGNEKLFF

j_gene: TRBJ2-2
v_gene: TRBV19
abundance: few
d_gene: -
CDR3nt: TGTGCCAGTAGTATTGTTGATGGCAACGGGGAGCTGTTTTTT
CDR3aa: CASSIVDGNGELFF

j_gene: TRBJ1-2
v_gene: TRBV11-2
abundance: many
d_gene: -
CDR3nt: TGTGCCAGCAGGTCAGGGTTCGGCTACACCTTC
CDR3aa: CASRSGFGYTF

j_gene: TRBJ2-7
v_gene: TRBV2
abundance: many
d_gene: TRBD2
CDR3nt: TGTGCCAGCGCCGACCGGGGACTAGCTAACTACGAGCAGTACTTC
CDR3aa: CASADRGLANYEQYF

j_gene: TRBJ2-3
v_gene: TRBV29-1
abundance: -
d_gene: TRBD2
CDR3nt: TGCAGCGTTTCAAGACTAGCGGGAGGCGGGGCAGATACGCAGTATTTT
CDR3aa: CSVSRLAGGGADTQYF

j_gene: TRBJ2-5
v_gene: TRBV2
abundance: many
d_gene: -
CDR3nt: TGTGCCAGCAGTTTAGCGGTACGGGAGACCCAGTACTTC
CDR3aa: CASSLAVRETQYF

j_gene: TRBJ1-6
v_gene: TRBV27
abundance: many
d_gene: -
CDR3nt: TGTGCCAGCAGTTTGGGGGACAATGGTTCACCCCTCCACTTT
CDR3aa: CASSLGDNGSPLHF

j_gene: TRBJ1-4
v_gene: TRBV28
abundance: many
d_gene: -
CDR3nt: TGTGCCAGCAGTTTGAGTCTGTCGGGTAATGAAAAACTGTTTTTT
CDR3aa: CASSLSLSGNEKLFF

j_gene: TRBJ2-5
v_gene: TRBV7-6
abundance: -
d_gene: TRBD2
CDR3nt: TGTGCCAGCAGCTTAGGAATAGCGGGAGGAAACAACCGGTACTTC
CDR3aa: CASSLGIAGGNNRYF

j_gene: TRBJ1-6
v_gene: TRBV20-1
abundance: -
d_gene: -
CDR3nt: TGCAGTGTTGCAAGCCTTCGACCCATCGGAAATTCGCCCCTCCACTTT
CDR3aa: CSVASLRPIGNSPLHF

j_gene: TRBJ2-1
v_gene: TRBV13
abundance: -
d_gene: TRBD2
CDR3nt: TGTGCCAGCAGCTTAGCAGCGGGAGGCGCGGTCAATGAGCAGTTCTTC
CDR3aa: CASSLAAGGAVNEQFF

j_gene: TRBJ2-7
v_gene: TRBV2
abundance: many
d_gene: -
CDR3nt: TGTGCCAGCAGTGATGCCTACGAGCAGTACTTC
CDR3aa: CASSDAYEQYF

j_gene: TRBJ2-1
v_gene: TRBV2
abundance: many
d_gene: -
CDR3nt: TGTGCCAGCAGTGGGACCTACAAGATCTCCTACAATGAGCAGTTCTTC
CDR3aa: CASSGTYKISYNEQFF

j_gene: TRBJ2-7
v_gene: TRBV6-1
abundance: many
d_gene: -
CDR3nt: TGTGCCAGCAGTGAAGAAGTCGTATTTTACGAGCAGTACTTC
CDR3aa: CASSEEVVFYEQYF

j_gene: TRBJ2-7
v_gene: TRBV6-2/TRBV6-3
abundance: many
d_gene: -
CDR3nt: TGTGCCAGCAGTTACTTTCGCCCCTACGAGCAGTACTTC
CDR3aa: CASSYFRPYEQYF

j_gene: TRBJ1-2
v_gene: TRBV7-8
abundance: many
d_gene: -
CDR3nt: TGTGCCAGCAGCTACCCGCTAGAGGGCTACACCTTC
CDR3aa: CASSYPLEGYTF

j_gene: TRBJ1-5
v_gene: TRBV28
abundance: -
d_gene: -
CDR3nt: TGTGCCAGCAGTTTAATGGGGGATAGCAATCAGCCCCAGCATTTT
CDR3aa: CASSLMGDSNQPQHF

j_gene: TRBJ1-5
v_gene: TRBV6-1
abundance: -
d_gene: -
CDR3nt: TGTGCCAGCAAACCGACGACAGATTATAGCAATCAGCCCCAGCATTTT
CDR3aa: CASKPTTDYSNQPQHF

j_gene: TRBJ2-5
v_gene: TRBV7-9
abundance: many
d_gene: TRBD2
CDR3nt: TGTGCCAGCAGCTTAGTTCGGGCTGCGGGGGGGCACGAGACCCAGTACTTC
CDR3aa: CASSLVRAAGGHETQYF

j_gene: TRBJ1-5
v_gene: TRBV28
abundance: many
d_gene: TRBD1
CDR3nt: TGTGCCAGCAGTCCCCCGGGGAGGGGGCGCGTTCGGAGTCAGCCCCAGCATTTT
CDR3aa: CASSPPGRGRVRSQPQHF

j_gene: TRBJ2-3
v_gene: TRBV7-9
abundance: few
d_gene: -
CDR3nt: TGTGCCAGCAGCTTGGATGAGTGGAGCTTGGCAGATACGCAGTATTTT
CDR3aa: CASSLDEWSLADTQYF

j_gene: TRBJ2-7
v_gene: TRBV11-2
abundance: many
d_gene: -
CDR3nt: TGTGCCAGCTCTGGAACAGGGAAATCCTACGAGCAGTACTTC
CDR3aa: CASSGTGKSYEQYF

j_gene: TRBJ2-5
v_gene: TRBV27
abundance: many
d_gene: -
CDR3nt: TGTGCCAGCAGTTTTTCTGACCGGGGAGAGACCCAGTACTTC
CDR3aa: CASSFSDRGETQYF

j_gene: TRBJ1-3
v_gene: TRBV4-1
abundance: few
d_gene: -
CDR3nt: TGCGCCAGCAGCCAAGATCCCAGGGTGAACACCATATATTTT
CDR3aa: CASSQDPRVNTIYF

j_gene: TRBJ2-7
v_gene: TRBV4-1
abundance: few
d_gene: -
CDR3nt: TGCGCCAGCAGCCTAGTAGACTCGAGCTCCTACGAGCAGTACTTC
CDR3aa: CASSLVDSSSYEQYF

j_gene: TRBJ2-1
v_gene: TRBV3-1
abundance: many
d_gene: -
CDR3nt: TGTGCCAGCAGCCAAACAGGGTACTACAATGAGCAGTTCTTC
CDR3aa: CASSQTGYYNEQFF

j_gene: TRBJ2-3
v_gene: TRBV12-3/TRBV12-4
abundance: many
d_gene: TRBD2
CDR3nt: TGTGCCAGCATTTTAGCGGGAGGGCCGACAGATACGCAGTATTTT
CDR3aa: CASILAGGPTDTQYF

j_gene: TRBJ1-1
v_gene: TRBV20-1
abundance: -
d_gene: TRBD1
CDR3nt: TGCAGTGCTAGAGCGAACAGGGGGCAGACTGAAGCTTTCTTT
CDR3aa: CSARANRGQTEAFF

j_gene: TRBJ2-2
v_gene: TRBV9
abundance: few
d_gene: -
CDR3nt: TGTGCCAGCAGCGTAGCCTCCGGGAGTGGGACCGGGGAGCTGTTTTTT
CDR3aa: CASSVASGSGTGELFF